These T cell receptor beta chains were read from a single sample in a study of control samples from healthy donors and cancer patients. TCRdb's table, derived via immunoSEQ multiplex PCR, lists solely in-frame clones and lacks some. The profile shows roughly 120,000 clones, roughly 91% of them singletons. Sequencing input: PBMCs. The receptor set was obtained from a man in his fifties or sixties with head and neck cancer. Both conserved end residues are trimmed from each CDR3. Each record gives: V gene, CDR3 protein.

TRBV18	ASSPRRTGVSYEQY
TRBV5-1	ASSLALRGATYNEQF
TRBV18	ASSHRAGDQPQH
TRBV18	ASSPPRGTEETQY
TRBV19	ASSEYRTTSNQPQH
TRBV11-2	ASSFGGGDTDTQY
TRBV5-1	ASSRQGQGTEAF
TRBV27	ASSFSEITDTQY
TRBV6-6	ASSYSTGTTYEQY
TRBV7-9	ASSLSGEAF
TRBV27	ASSLSGTVLNTEAF
TRBV15	ATSRKGTMGFSGANVLT
TRBV6-5	ASSRIGGSLSPLH
TRBV9	ASSPLKFYEQY
TRBV27	ASSLRAGGRTDTQY
TRBV3-1/TRBV3-2	ASSQGNRGRETQY
TRBV11-2	ASRLAISSYNEQF
TRBV28	ASTIYNEQF
TRBV29-1	SVSGLFSGNTIY
TRBV28	ASSFPGGHSNQPQH
TRBV7-2	ASSLESVAGANVLT
TRBV12-3/TRBV12-4	ASSSENQPQH
TRBV9	ASSDNLYGYT
TRBV2	ASNQDRGGNTIY
TRBV9	ASSVGGRVDGTNTGELF
TRBV30	AWSVLGTGGDGYT
TRBV29-1	SVGRQGVGTEAF
TRBV7-2	ATIGGQTPAGELF
TRBV5-1	ASSLVLAGSTDTQY
TRBV3-1/TRBV3-2	ASSDWTADTQY
TRBV7-9	ASSLTGSGELF
TRBV29-1	SVDGQGRQTQY
TRBV6-5	ASSSPGEPQH
TRBV5-4	ASSLQMDHEQY
TRBV9	ASNPDSNTGELF
TRBV4-3	ASSQEPNRGNSPLH
TRBV7-3	ASSLTPASTEAF
TRBV10-1	ASSVRGVSQPQH
TRBV30	AWSTGTAYQPQH
TRBV5-1	ASSRRKSPDLGSGNTIY
TRBV6-5	ASRGGGPYNEQF
TRBV12-3/TRBV12-4	ASSLVGQGELF
TRBV7-2	ASSQQRHGELF
TRBV12-5	ASGWTGAYEQY
TRBV4-3	ASSRLAGGGTGELF
TRBV7-9	ASSPGSSYEQF
TRBV9	ASSEANGQQF
TRBV11-3	ASSLLGTDTQY
TRBV7-2	ASSLFGVGETQY
TRBV11-2	ASIPRWGYTDTQY